This TCR beta chain appears in the sequencing data of a study of fetal regulatory T cell absence and autoimmunity. V lost 0 bases and J lost 11, with 16 bases in between. This CDR3 comprises 14 residues. This clone has more than one count but fewer than ten. Assay: immunoSEQ multiplex PCR; the TCRdb copy retains only in-frame clones and omits some. This sample has more than 90,000 clones, with 60% to 80% found just once. This sequence was found in a male donor with IPEX syndrome. The chain carries TRBV23-1 and TRBJ2-5; D gene uncertain. TRBV23-1 is noted as an ORF with a role that remains uncertain. The sequenced material came from pancreas tissue. CDR3 sequence: CASSQSNPGPQQYF. CDR3 bases: TGCGCCAGCAGTCAATCTAATCCCGGGCCGCAACAGTACTTC.